This record covers a single TCR beta chain. While infection was still active, Seattle patients were enrolled and then followed longitudinally. Original methodology: For nucleated cells, counts were estimated from reference gene primer amplification. TCRdb's table, derived via immunoSEQ multiplex PCR, lists solely in-frame clones and lacks some. That table gives V, J and clone size, and the DNA gave D and trimming. Altogether over 100,000 clones are present, roughly 90% being singletons, with the ten largest covering roughly 3.9%. This entry belongs to a study of blood T cell repertoires in COVID-19. For the study at large: Spain, Italy and the United States supplied samples that represented acute and convalescent COVID-19. PBMCs, B-cell-depleted T cells, or T cells provided the cDNA or gDNA that made up the material.

The CDR3 contains 16 residues. The V and J ends lost 4 bases and 0 bases respectively, with 13 bases between them. The germline gives CDR1 SGHAT, CDR2 FQNNGV. The rearrangement joins TRBV11-2 to TRBJ1-3; D perhaps matches TRBD1 (5 bases). The receptor's source is a man aged 55 to 70 with COVID-19, enrolled during active disease. The specimen sequenced was peripheral blood. The CDR3 DNA reads TGTGCCAGCAGCTCGGGCCGGGGGGGCTCTGGAAACACCATATATTTT. This codes for CASSSGRGGSGNTIYF.